A single sample gave rise to the 9 T cell receptor beta chains below, sequenced in a study of cytomegalovirus exposure and HLA in healthy donors. The table came from immunoSEQ multiplex PCR; TCRdb's copy has only in-frame clones and leaves some out. This table holds roughly 80,000 clones, about nine tenths found once. Sequencing used PBMCs. These receptors originate from a man aged 25 to 40 in good health and CMV-seronegative.

This clone showed up just once. V usage is TRBV27 and J usage is TRBJ2-1; the match to TRBD2 covers 12 bases. This CDR3 has 15 amino acids. J was trimmed by 7 bases and V by 6 bases; bases with no gene match: 7. The germline gives CDR1 MNHEY, CDR2 SMNVEV (reference sequence). The CDR3 DNA follows: TGTGCCAGCAGCCCTAGCGGGGGGGCTTGGAATGAGCAGTTCTTC. It translates to CASSPSGGAWNEQFF.

In DNA, the CDR3 is TGTGCCAGCAGCTTACGTCTAGCGGGAGACGGCACAGATACGCAGTATTTT. Amino acid sequence: CASSLRLAGDGTDTQYF. The chain recombines TRBV7-3 with TRBJ2-3; 10 nucleotides match TRBD2. With V trimmed by 2 bases and J by 1 base, 6 bases remained unmatched. This CDR3 has 17 amino acids. Germline assignment: CDR1 SGHTA and CDR2 FQGTGA.

In this sample, this clone turned up a few times. The rearrangement uses TRBV6-6 and TRBJ2-3, with TRBD2 matching 7 bases. J gave up 0 bases and V 5 bases, and 8 bases lay outside the gene matches. CDR3 length equals 16 residues. Germline V gene sequence: CDR1 MNHNY, CDR2 SVGAGI (reference sequence). Written as DNA, the CDR3 is TGTGCCAGCAGTCGAACTAGCGACGAAAGCACAGATACGCAGTATTTT. It specifies CASSRTSDESTDTQYF.

The chain uses TRBV7-8 and TRBJ2-3, with D maybe TRBD1 (6 bases). The CDR3 consists of 20 residues. V lost 0 bases and J lost 5, with 27 bases in between. Germline CDR1 and CDR2: SGHVS and FQNEAQ. The CDR3 coding sequence is TGTGCCAGCAGCTTAGCCCTGGAAGGGGGACATCGAATCCGGCAAGATACGCAGTATTTT. Translated: CASSLALEGGHRIRQDTQYF.

This sequence joins TRBV11-2 and TRBJ1-1; maybe TRBD1 (5 bases). The V gene's germline CDR1 is SGHAT and CDR2 FQNNGV. CDR3 length equals 14 residues. Trimming shortened V by 0 bases and J by 4 bases, and 9 bases separated the two germline ends. In nucleotides, the CDR3 is TGTGCCAGCAGCTTAGACAGGGTAAGCACTGAAGCTTTCTTT. Amino acid sequence: CASSLDRVSTEAFF.

The count of this clone is one. The chain combines TRBV18 with TRBJ1-4; a weak D match, TRBD1 (6 bases). V was pared by 6 bases and J by 7 bases, with 12 bases between. Germline-derived CDR1 and CDR2 are KGHSH and LQKENI. The CDR3 runs 13 residues. CDR3 sequence reads: CASSADSFEKLFF. The CDR3 nucleotides read TGTGCCAGCTCGGCGGACAGTTTTGAAAAACTGTTTTTT.

This clone was found once. The rearrangement links TRBV15 to TRBJ1-5; D is perhaps TRBD1 (6 bases). The V end lost 5 bases, the J end lost 6 bases, and 14 bases lay between the germline ends. Germline values: CDR1 LNHNV, CDR2 YYDKDF (reference sequence). This CDR3 region has 14 residues. CDR3 in DNA: TGTGCCACCAGCTCGGACAGAGAGAGTCAGCCCCAGCATTTT. This gives the protein CATSSDRESQPQHF.

The chain employs TRBV28 and TRBJ2-1; D call uncertain. The V end lost 6 bases, the J end lost 8 bases, and 17 bases lay between the germline ends. The CDR3 is made up of 14 amino acids. From germline, CDR1 is MDHEN and CDR2 SYDVKM. This CDR3 reads CASRDLRVLDEQFF. The CDR3 DNA is TGTGCCAGCAGAGACTTACGGGTGCTGGATGAGCAGTTCTTC.

The chain carries TRBV7-9 and TRBJ2-5; 10 bases line up with TRBD2. Trimming cost V 5 bases and J 3 bases; bases outside gene matches: 9. The germline CDR1 and CDR2 sequences are SEHNR and FQNEAQ (reference sequence). The CDR3 loop spans 16 amino acids. The CDR3 DNA reads as TGTGCCAGCAGCCCAAGGGGGCTAGCGGGAGAAGAGACCCAGTACTTC. As protein: CASSPRGLAGEETQYF.